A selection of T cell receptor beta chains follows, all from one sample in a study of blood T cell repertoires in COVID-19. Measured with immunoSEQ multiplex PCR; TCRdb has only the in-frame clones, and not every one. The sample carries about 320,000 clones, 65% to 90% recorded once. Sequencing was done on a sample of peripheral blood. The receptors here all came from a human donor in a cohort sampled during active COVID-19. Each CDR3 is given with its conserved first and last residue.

CASSDPGPSGANVLTF	TRBV10-2	TRBJ2-6
CASQGQDNEKLFF	TRBV6-5	TRBJ1-4
CASSDARDSYYGYTF	TRBV6-1	TRBJ1-2
CASSPTSGDTDTQYF	TRBV5-1	TRBJ2-3
CASSRLNEKLFF	TRBV12-3/TRBV12-4	TRBJ1-4
CASFRAGANVLTF	TRBV12-3/TRBV12-4	TRBJ2-6
CSVPGQGNTEAFF	TRBV29-1	TRBJ1-1
CASSPGAGDTEAFF	TRBV7-9	TRBJ1-1
CATHRDRGRNTGELFF	TRBV2	TRBJ2-2
CASRPYQGIYEQYF	TRBV6-5	TRBJ2-7
CASTRRPGHEQYF	TRBV28	TRBJ2-7
CASSFGVTDTQYF	TRBV5-1	TRBJ2-3
CASSPRDSGGLAKNIQYF	TRBV7-2	TRBJ2-4
CASSVVSATPPNTDTQYF	TRBV9	TRBJ2-3
CASSLSYSNQPQHF	TRBV27	TRBJ1-5
CASSQGLRGGRNIQYF	TRBV4-1	TRBJ2-4
CASSLTPLSSGGNEQYF	TRBV27	TRBJ2-7
CASSEEIAGVGELFF	TRBV2	TRBJ2-2
CASSSQGAVTEAFF	TRBV5-1	TRBJ1-1
CASRADQETQYF	TRBV2	TRBJ2-5
CATPVRGGFYGYTF	TRBV13	TRBJ1-2
CASSKGQLAYEQYF	TRBV9	TRBJ2-7
CASSYSIRGDSPLHF	TRBV6-6	TRBJ1-6
CASSAGTEIYEQYF	TRBV9	TRBJ2-7
CASSRLAGSTDTQYF	TRBV6-5	TRBJ2-3
CASGPWLNEQFF	TRBV12-5	TRBJ2-1
CAISDEGMGPEAFF	TRBV10-3	TRBJ1-1